This entry is about one T cell receptor (beta chain). Study processing details: Reference gene primer amplification in the assay estimated nucleated cell counts. Data came from immunoSEQ multiplex PCR; TCRdb stores just in-frame clones and leaves some out. From that table come the V and J calls and clone size; the DNA was used to work out D and trimming. Here the sample spans 200,000 to 300,000 clones, around nine tenths being singletons. This sample was taken from a study of blood T cell repertoires in COVID-19. About the study: Sites in the United States, Italy and Spain provided acute and convalescent COVID-19 samples. Sources were T cells, B-cell-depleted T cells, or PBMCs; the material itself was cDNA or gDNA.

Followed longitudinally, the Seattle patients had been enrolled during active infection. CDR1 is KGHSH, CDR2 LQKENI, per germline. V was shortened by 2 bases and J by 8 bases, with 6 bases between the two germline ends. The CDR3 has 11 residues. The rearrangement joins TRBV18 to TRBJ1-2, with D uncertain. Sequenced material: peripheral blood. This clonotype was sampled from a woman aged 60-70 years with COVID-19, enrolled during active disease. CDR3 coding DNA: TGTGCCAGCTCACCAAGTCTAGGCTACACCTTC. This sequence encodes CASSPSLGYTF.